These T cell receptor beta chains were read from a single sample in a study of blood T cell repertoires in COVID-19. Clones were sequenced by immunoSEQ multiplex PCR, and TCRdb holds only the in-frame ones, with some missing. The sample comprises under 300,000 clones, 80% to 90% of which are singletons, and approximately 11% rests with the top ten. Sequencing used peripheral blood. These receptors came from a woman aged 70-85 years with acute or convalescent COVID-19. CDR3s include the opening cysteine and the closing phenylalanine or tryptophan. The D gene is left open where the match is weak. Size is omitted from some rows. Given values are once, few, many or a class for expanded clones.

j_call: TRBJ2-5; v_call: TRBV10-1; d_call: TRBD2; clone_size: NA; cdr3_aa: CASSETSGGETQYF; cdr3_nt: TGCGCCAGCAGTGAAACTAGCGGGGGGGAGACCCAGTACTTC
j_call: TRBJ1-1; v_call: TRBV30; d_call: NA; clone_size: NA; cdr3_aa: CAIDRQSGNTEAFF; cdr3_nt: TGTGCCATAGACCGGCAAAGCGGGAACACTGAAGCTTTCTTT
j_call: TRBJ2-5; v_call: TRBV7-3; d_call: NA; clone_size: NA; cdr3_aa: CASSLAGVTQETQYF; cdr3_nt: TGTGCCAGCAGCTTAGCAGGGGTTACCCAAGAGACCCAGTACTTC
j_call: TRBJ1-4; v_call: TRBV6-5; d_call: NA; clone_size: NA; cdr3_aa: CASSLNRQKEKLFF; cdr3_nt: TGTGCCAGCAGTTTAAACCGACAGAAGGAAAAACTGTTTTTT
j_call: TRBJ2-7; v_call: TRBV30; d_call: NA; clone_size: NA; cdr3_aa: CAWAGTGWGIEQYF; cdr3_nt: TGTGCCTGGGCGGGGACTGGGTGGGGGATCGAGCAGTACTTC
j_call: TRBJ1-2; v_call: TRBV30; d_call: NA; clone_size: NA; cdr3_aa: CAWGRGYGYTF; cdr3_nt: TGTGCCTGGGGCAGGGGCTATGGCTACACCTTC
j_call: TRBJ1-1; v_call: TRBV5-1; d_call: TRBD1; clone_size: NA; cdr3_aa: CASSAGQGHTEAFF; cdr3_nt: TGCGCCAGCAGCGCCGGACAGGGTCACACTGAAGCTTTCTTT
j_call: TRBJ2-7; v_call: TRBV3-1/TRBV3-2; d_call: TRBD1; clone_size: NA; cdr3_aa: CASSQTRGRGWDEQYF; cdr3_nt: TGTGCCAGCAGCCAAACCAGGGGGCGAGGTTGGGACGAGCAGTACTTC
j_call: TRBJ1-5; v_call: TRBV5-1; d_call: TRBD1; clone_size: NA; cdr3_aa: CASSLGDSGNQPQHF; cdr3_nt: TGCGCCAGCAGCTTGGGGGACAGTGGCAATCAGCCCCAGCATTTT
j_call: TRBJ1-1; v_call: TRBV19; d_call: TRBD1; clone_size: few; cdr3_aa: CASHLTGWKNTEAFF; cdr3_nt: TGTGCCAGTCACTTGACAGGGTGGAAGAACACTGAAGCTTTCTTT
j_call: TRBJ2-7; v_call: TRBV6-5; d_call: TRBD1; clone_size: NA; cdr3_aa: CASSYSVTGVYEQYF; cdr3_nt: TGTGCCAGCAGTTACTCCGTAACAGGGGTCTACGAGCAGTACTTC
j_call: TRBJ1-1; v_call: TRBV29-1; d_call: NA; clone_size: few; cdr3_aa: CSVEEGAFF; cdr3_nt: TGCAGCGTTGAGGAGGGAGCTTTCTTT
j_call: TRBJ2-2; v_call: TRBV7-8; d_call: NA; clone_size: NA; cdr3_aa: CASSHRGAHTGELFF; cdr3_nt: TGTGCCAGCAGCCACCGAGGAGCCCACACCGGGGAGCTGTTTTTT
j_call: TRBJ1-1; v_call: TRBV11-2; d_call: TRBD1; clone_size: once; cdr3_aa: CASSAGQGWAEAFF; cdr3_nt: TGTGCCAGCAGCGCCGGACAGGGGTGGGCTGAAGCTTTCTTT
j_call: TRBJ1-1; v_call: TRBV10-3; d_call: TRBD1; clone_size: NA; cdr3_aa: CAISPGQGGNTEAFF; cdr3_nt: TGTGCCATCAGCCCGGGACAGGGGGGGAACACTGAAGCTTTCTTT
j_call: TRBJ2-3; v_call: TRBV29-1; d_call: TRBD2; clone_size: NA; cdr3_aa: CSGGTSGGARNTQYF; cdr3_nt: TGCAGCGGAGGGACTAGCGGGGGGGCAAGGAATACGCAGTATTTT
j_call: TRBJ2-1; v_call: TRBV5-1; d_call: TRBD2; clone_size: NA; cdr3_aa: CASSLELAGAGVEQFF; cdr3_nt: TGCGCCAGCAGCTTGGAACTAGCGGGGGCCGGGGTGGAGCAGTTCTTC
j_call: TRBJ1-5; v_call: TRBV28; d_call: TRBD1; clone_size: few; cdr3_aa: CASSPGQGNNQPQHF; cdr3_nt: TGTGCCAGCAGCCCGGGACAGGGAAACAATCAGCCCCAGCATTTT
j_call: TRBJ2-1; v_call: TRBV5-1; d_call: NA; clone_size: NA; cdr3_aa: CASSLGGEYNEQFF; cdr3_nt: TGCGCCAGCAGCTTGGGGGGAGAGTACAATGAGCAGTTCTTC
j_call: TRBJ1-1; v_call: TRBV4-1; d_call: NA; clone_size: NA; cdr3_aa: CASSQEGAAVNTEAFF; cdr3_nt: TGCGCCAGCAGCCAAGAGGGGGCTGCGGTGAACACTGAAGCTTTCTTT
j_call: TRBJ1-4; v_call: TRBV15; d_call: TRBD1; clone_size: NA; cdr3_aa: CATTGTGEKLFF; cdr3_nt: TGTGCCACGACCGGGACAGGTGAAAAACTGTTTTTT
j_call: TRBJ1-1; v_call: TRBV2; d_call: NA; clone_size: few; cdr3_aa: CASSEEGMGAYPFF; cdr3_nt: TGTGCCAGCAGTGAAGAGGGCATGGGGGCTTACCCTTTCTTT
j_call: TRBJ1-6; v_call: TRBV4-2; d_call: NA; clone_size: few; cdr3_aa: CASSPDSANSPLHF; cdr3_nt: TGTGCCAGCAGCCCGGACAGCGCAAATTCACCCCTCCACTTT
j_call: TRBJ2-1; v_call: TRBV5-1; d_call: NA; clone_size: NA; cdr3_aa: CASSFSGDNEQFF; cdr3_nt: TGCGCCAGCAGTTTCAGCGGCGACAATGAGCAGTTCTTC
j_call: TRBJ1-3; v_call: TRBV19; d_call: NA; clone_size: NA; cdr3_aa: CASSIKGHSTPLIYF; cdr3_nt: TGTGCCAGTAGTATTAAGGGGCATTCGACCCCGCTTATATATTTT
j_call: TRBJ2-1; v_call: TRBV9; d_call: TRBD2; clone_size: NA; cdr3_aa: CASSVASGGVYEQFF; cdr3_nt: TGTGCCAGCAGCGTGGCCAGCGGGGGGGTTTATGAGCAGTTCTTC
j_call: TRBJ1-2; v_call: TRBV19; d_call: NA; clone_size: NA; cdr3_aa: CASSWGAGHGAYGYTF; cdr3_nt: TGTGCCAGTAGTTGGGGCGCCGGCCACGGTGCCTATGGCTACACCTTC
j_call: TRBJ2-4; v_call: TRBV5-1; d_call: NA; clone_size: NA; cdr3_aa: CASSFGTAGRNIQYF; cdr3_nt: TGCGCCAGCAGCTTCGGCACGGCGGGGAGGAACATTCAGTACTTC
j_call: TRBJ2-5; v_call: TRBV18; d_call: NA; clone_size: NA; cdr3_aa: CASSPGDSGETQYF; cdr3_nt: TGTGCCAGCTCACCGGGGGACTCGGGGGAGACCCAGTACTTC
j_call: TRBJ1-2; v_call: TRBV12-3/TRBV12-4; d_call: NA; clone_size: NA; cdr3_aa: CASSLTDYGYTF; cdr3_nt: TGTGCCAGCAGTTTAACGGACTATGGCTACACCTTC
j_call: TRBJ2-5; v_call: TRBV14; d_call: TRBD2; clone_size: NA; cdr3_aa: CASSRRRLAGGVQETQYF; cdr3_nt: TGTGCCAGCAGCCGGCGACGACTAGCGGGGGGCGTACAAGAGACCCAGTACTTC
j_call: TRBJ2-7; v_call: TRBV3-1/TRBV3-2; d_call: TRBD1; clone_size: once; cdr3_aa: CASSRPGQGYDEQYF; cdr3_nt: TGTGCCAGCAGCCGTCCGGGACAGGGATACGACGAGCAGTACTTC
j_call: TRBJ2-4; v_call: TRBV2; d_call: NA; clone_size: NA; cdr3_aa: CASRRDTSNIQYF; cdr3_nt: TGTGCCAGCAGGAGGGACACCTCAAACATTCAGTACTTC
j_call: TRBJ2-2; v_call: TRBV24-1; d_call: NA; clone_size: NA; cdr3_aa: CATGGRPNTGELFF; cdr3_nt: TGTGCCACCGGTGGCAGGCCGAACACCGGGGAGCTGTTTTTT
j_call: TRBJ2-1; v_call: TRBV5-1; d_call: NA; clone_size: NA; cdr3_aa: CASSLGSWPPGEQFF; cdr3_nt: TGCGCCAGCAGCTTGGGATCATGGCCCCCCGGGGAGCAGTTCTTC
j_call: TRBJ1-5; v_call: TRBV18; d_call: NA; clone_size: NA; cdr3_aa: CASSPYPPGPRGDQPQHF; cdr3_nt: TGTGCCAGCTCACCATACCCCCCAGGCCCGCGGGGGGATCAGCCCCAGCATTTT
j_call: TRBJ2-3; v_call: TRBV5-4; d_call: NA; clone_size: NA; cdr3_aa: CASSSGGDTQYF; cdr3_nt: TGTGCCAGCAGCTCCGGGGGAGATACGCAGTATTTT
j_call: TRBJ2-2; v_call: TRBV7-3; d_call: NA; clone_size: few; cdr3_aa: CASSLTGSTSGELFF; cdr3_nt: TGTGCCAGCAGCTTGACGGGGTCCACCTCCGGGGAGCTGTTTTTT
j_call: TRBJ1-5; v_call: TRBV10-1; d_call: TRBD1; clone_size: NA; cdr3_aa: CASRRRDSYNQPQHF; cdr3_nt: TGCGCCAGCAGGAGGAGGGACAGCTACAATCAGCCCCAGCATTTT
j_call: TRBJ2-1; v_call: TRBV27; d_call: NA; clone_size: NA; cdr3_aa: CASSLLVAVNEQFF; cdr3_nt: TGTGCCAGCAGTTTATTGGTAGCTGTCAATGAGCAGTTCTTC
j_call: TRBJ1-1; v_call: TRBV19; d_call: NA; clone_size: NA; cdr3_aa: CASRGLYRTEAFF; cdr3_nt: TGTGCCAGCAGAGGTCTCTACAGGACTGAAGCTTTCTTT
j_call: TRBJ1-5; v_call: TRBV6-5; d_call: TRBD1; clone_size: NA; cdr3_aa: CASGDYRGGQPQHF; cdr3_nt: TGTGCCAGCGGGGACTACAGGGGGGGTCAGCCCCAGCATTTT
j_call: TRBJ2-2; v_call: TRBV2; d_call: NA; clone_size: NA; cdr3_aa: CASSPGGYTGELFF; cdr3_nt: TGTGCCAGCAGTCCAGGGGGGTACACCGGGGAGCTGTTTTTT
j_call: TRBJ1-1; v_call: TRBV5-5; d_call: TRBD1; clone_size: once; cdr3_aa: CASSLGDRINTEAFF; cdr3_nt: TGTGCCAGCAGCTTGGGGGACAGGATAAACACTGAAGCTTTCTTT
j_call: TRBJ1-2; v_call: TRBV7-3; d_call: NA; clone_size: NA; cdr3_aa: CASSLPGGGGYTF; cdr3_nt: TGTGCCAGCAGCTTACCGGGGGGTGGTGGCTACACCTTC
j_call: TRBJ2-3; v_call: TRBV2; d_call: NA; clone_size: NA; cdr3_aa: CASTATSMDTQYF; cdr3_nt: TGTGCCAGCACCGCGACTAGTATGGATACGCAGTATTTT
j_call: TRBJ1-5; v_call: TRBV3-1/TRBV3-2; d_call: NA; clone_size: NA; cdr3_aa: CASSPRGGAGQPQHF; cdr3_nt: TGTGCCAGCAGCCCTAGGGGGGGGGCTGGGCAGCCCCAGCATTTT
j_call: TRBJ1-1; v_call: TRBV6-1; d_call: NA; clone_size: NA; cdr3_aa: CASSEFAGGRAEAFF; cdr3_nt: TGTGCCAGCAGTGAATTTGCGGGGGGAAGAGCTGAAGCTTTCTTT
j_call: TRBJ1-2; v_call: TRBV7-3; d_call: NA; clone_size: NA; cdr3_aa: CASSFSRLEGYTF; cdr3_nt: TGTGCCAGCAGCTTCAGCAGGCTCGAAGGCTACACCTTC
j_call: TRBJ1-4; v_call: TRBV10-3; d_call: NA; clone_size: NA; cdr3_aa: CAISEAGGEKLFF; cdr3_nt: TGTGCCATCAGTGAGGCCGGAGGGGAAAAACTGTTTTTT
j_call: TRBJ1-1; v_call: TRBV19; d_call: NA; clone_size: NA; cdr3_aa: CATQNVGAGVTEAFF; cdr3_nt: TGTGCCACCCAAAATGTGGGGGCCGGTGTCACTGAAGCTTTCTTT
j_call: TRBJ1-2; v_call: TRBV20-1; d_call: NA; clone_size: NA; cdr3_aa: CSASPRGYTF; cdr3_nt: TGCAGTGCTAGCCCACGGGGCTACACCTTC
j_call: TRBJ1-2; v_call: TRBV6-5; d_call: NA; clone_size: NA; cdr3_aa: CASRPRGRGGYTF; cdr3_nt: TGTGCCAGCAGACCTCGGGGAAGAGGTGGCTACACCTTC
j_call: TRBJ1-1; v_call: TRBV6-5; d_call: TRBD1; clone_size: NA; cdr3_aa: CASSYSRGGRAEAFF; cdr3_nt: TGTGCCAGCAGTTACTCGAGAGGGGGCCGCGCTGAAGCTTTCTTT
j_call: TRBJ2-3; v_call: TRBV19; d_call: TRBD1; clone_size: NA; cdr3_aa: CASHARGGQARADTQYF; cdr3_nt: TGTGCCAGCCACGCTCGAGGGGGACAGGCTCGAGCAGATACGCAGTATTTT
j_call: TRBJ1-3; v_call: TRBV10-3; d_call: NA; clone_size: NA; cdr3_aa: CAISESGRGSSGNTIYF; cdr3_nt: TGTGCCATCAGTGAGTCCGGCAGGGGCAGCTCTGGAAACACCATATATTTT
j_call: TRBJ1-5; v_call: TRBV6-1; d_call: TRBD1; clone_size: NA; cdr3_aa: CASSEGGWDRSNQPQHF; cdr3_nt: TGTGCCAGCAGTGAAGGCGGCTGGGACAGGAGCAATCAGCCCCAGCATTTT